The sequence of this TCR beta chain was determined in a study of cytomegalovirus exposure and HLA in healthy donors. Study at large: Around 77 million unique TCRs from HLA-typed donors made up an early data release. Study-level results: The authors considered a cluster of highly shared sequence variants likely to be a sequencing artifact. The Asian-associated ancestry cluster reportedly had fewer N-insertions than the roughly 670-donor mean in a later analysis. Later, TCR association rates were found to vary by HLA locus, highest for DRB1 and lowest for HLA-C.

The PCR employed 60 Vbeta primers together with 13 Jbeta primers. Profiled with immunoSEQ multiplex PCR; TCRdb holds only in-frame clones, not every one. The table has 150,000 to 200,000 clones, around three quarters seen once; the top ten hold more than 3.5%. Details on this clone: Its cognate antigen is unknown.

Between the trimmed V and J ends, which lost 4 bases and 4 bases, there was a span of 7 bases. Germline CDR1 is MNHEY and CDR2 is SMNVEV (reference sequence). This CDR3 has 13 residues. This sequence joins TRBV27 and TRBJ2-2; TRBD1 is a possible D gene (6 bases). The origin of this receptor is a man aged 30-40 years in good health and CMV-seropositive. The specimen was PBMCs. This CDR3 is CASSSRGTGELFF. Written as DNA, the CDR3 is TGTGCCAGCAGTTCCAGGGGCACCGGGGAGCTGTTTTTT.